What follows are 6 T cell receptor beta chains derived from one specimen sequenced in a study of technical replicates of blood from a few donors. The protocol was immunoSEQ multiplex PCR, while the TCRdb copy is restricted to in-frame clones and leaves out a portion. The sample carries 50,000 to 80,000 clones, roughly 88% recorded once. The sample comprised PBMCs. These receptors all come from a human donor in good health. Some clones in this sample may be carry-over from other donors' samples.

The table lists this clone with a count of one. The chain has TRBV5-4 and TRBJ1-6; the match to TRBD1 covers 9 bases. The V segment lost 4 bases and the J segment 7 bases; nucleotides outside the gene matches: 6. This CDR3 is built from 15 residues. Germline V gene sequence: CDR1 SGHNT, CDR2 YYREEE (reference sequence). The CDR3: CASSQQGAGNSPLHF. CDR3 DNA sequence: TGTGCCAGCAGCCAACAGGGGGCGGGAAATTCACCCCTCCACTTT.

This clone was seen only once. The gene calls are TRBV7-2 and TRBJ2-1; TRBD2 matches at 12 bases. The CDR3 has 13 residues. The germline gives CDR1 SGHTA, CDR2 FQGNSA. The V segment lost 4 bases and the J segment 13 bases; nucleotides outside the gene matches: 5. CDR3 bases: TGTGCCAGCAGCTCAGGACTAGCGGGAATTCAGTTCTTC. This codes for CASSSGLAGIQFF. Full variable domain (rest looked up from reference TRBV7-2 and TRBJ2-1): GAGVSQSPSNKVTEKGKDVELRCDPISGHTALYWYRQSLGQGLEFLIYFQGNSAPDKSGLPSDRFSAERTGGSVSTLTIQRTQQEDSAVYLCASSSGLAGIQFFGPGTRLTVL.

The chain combines TRBV7-2 with TRBJ2-7; possible D gene TRBD1, 6 bases. The CDR3 has 14 amino acids. Trimming stripped 0 bases from V and 3 bases from J, with 9 bases between. From germline, CDR1 is SGHTA and CDR2 FQGNSA. This chain's CDR3 is CASSLARTVYEQYF. The CDR3 nucleotides read TGTGCCAGCAGCTTAGCGCGGACAGTCTACGAGCAGTACTTC. Based on the CDR3 plus reference TRBV7-2 and TRBJ2-7, the full variable domain is GAGVSQSPSNKVTEKGKDVELRCDPISGHTALYWYRQSLGQGLEFLIYFQGNSAPDKSGLPSDRFSAERTGGSVSTLTIQRTQQEDSAVYLCASSLARTVYEQYFGPGTRLTVT.

V is TRBV18 and J is TRBJ1-2; 7 bases map to TRBD1. The CDR3 extends over 12 amino acids. Germline loops: CDR1 KGHSH, CDR2 LQKENI. With V trimmed by 6 bases and J by 6 bases, 4 bases remained unmatched. Written as DNA, the CDR3 is TGTGCCAGCTCGCACAGGGGAGATGGCTACACCTTC. This sequence encodes CASSHRGDGYTF.

DNA of the CDR3: TGTGCCAGCAGCCGGGACAGGGCGGAAGACGAGCAGTACTTC. Protein: CASSRDRAEDEQYF. The V and J genes are TRBV7-2 and TRBJ2-7, with 9 bases aligning to TRBD1. Trimming removed 5 bases from V and 5 bases from J; junction bases left unmatched: 7. Germline V gives CDR1 SGHTA, CDR2 FQGNSA. There are 14 residues in the CDR3.

The chain is built from TRBV11-2 and TRBJ1-4; 7 bases fit TRBD1. V shed 6 bases and J 0 bases; nucleotides not matched to a gene: 13. Germline lookup yields CDR1 SGHAT and CDR2 FQNNGV. This CDR3 has 18 residues. CDR3 amino acids: CASSLVWQGGATNEKLFF. The CDR3 DNA sequence: TGTGCCAGCAGTCTCGTGTGGCAGGGGGGCGCAACTAATGAAAAACTGTTTTTT.